What follows are 19 T cell receptor beta chains derived from one specimen sequenced in a study of blood T cell repertoires in COVID-19. Some clones are missing from TCRdb's copy, which holds only in-frame ones; the method was immunoSEQ multiplex PCR. The sample shows over 55,000 clones, about 87% of them seen only once. Specimen: peripheral blood. These receptors were taken from a man aged 50 to 60 with active COVID-19.

The CDR3 DNA is TGTGCCAGCAGCCAAGATACGGTATATGGCTACACCTTC. The encoded protein is CASSQDTVYGYTF. This chain connects TRBV3-1 (or the pseudogene TRBV3-2) to TRBJ1-2; no clear D gene. CDR3 length: 13 amino acids. The V end lost 0 bases, the J end lost 5 bases, and 7 bases lay between the germline ends. From germline, CDR1 is LGHDT and CDR2 YNNKEL (reference sequence).

V usage is TRBV7-9 and J usage is TRBJ2-3; D may be TRBD1 (6 bases). The CDR3 is made up of 12 amino acids. Trimming cost V 5 bases and J 7 bases, with 10 bases left between them. CDR1 is SEHNR and CDR2 is FQNEAQ in the germline V gene (reference sequence). CDR3 bases: TGTGCCAGCAGCCCACAGGGATATACGCAGTATTTT. This translates into CASSPQGYTQYF.

This clone was detected only a few times. The V gene is TRBV10-2, the J gene TRBJ2-3; the D is unclear. V was clipped by 7 bases and J by 5 bases, with 13 bases between them. The length of the CDR3 is 13 residues. CDR1 is WSHSY and CDR2 is SAAADI in the germline V gene. The CDR3: CASIPNQVDTQYF. DNA of the CDR3: TGCGCCAGCATACCGAATCAGGTAGATACGCAGTATTTT.

The chain carries TRBV10-3 and TRBJ1-1; 11 bases agree with TRBD1. CDR3 size: 16 residues. CDR1 and CDR2 (germline): ENHRY, SYGVKD. With V trimmed by 1 base and J by 7 bases, 8 bases remained unmatched. CDR3: CAISEWTGGKVGEAFF. As DNA, the CDR3 is TGTGCCATCAGTGAGTGGACAGGGGGCAAGGTGGGTGAAGCTTTCTTT.

The rearrangement uses TRBV19 and TRBJ2-5; no definite D call. Trimming left V 4 bases short and J 9 bases short, with 15 bases between. The CDR3 is 13 amino acids. Germline V CDR1 and CDR2: LNHDA, SQIVND (reference sequence). The CDR3: CASSTVSPQAQYF. Written as DNA, the CDR3 is TGTGCCAGTAGTACTGTATCGCCGCAGGCCCAGTACTTC.

CDR3 amino acids: CASSVGLGLAKETQYF. The DNA of the CDR3 is TGTGCCAGTAGTGTGGGACTAGGACTAGCGAAAGAGACCCAGTACTTC. This chain links TRBV19 with TRBJ2-5; 9 nucleotides align to TRBD2. CDR1 is LNHDA and CDR2 is SQIVND in the germline V gene (reference sequence). This CDR3 has 16 residues. The J segment lost 3 bases and the V segment lost 5 bases, leaving 10 bases of the junction unmatched.

The rearrangement uses TRBV6-2 or TRBV6-3 and TRBJ1-4, with 11 bases that match TRBD1. CDR3 length: 14 amino acids. V trimming: 4 bases; J trimming: 5 bases; junction bases outside the gene matches: 0. Germline V CDR1 and CDR2: MNHEY, SVGEGT. DNA for the CDR3: TGTGCCAGCAGTTGGGACAGGGGGAATGAAAAACTGTTTTTT. Protein sequence: CASSWDRGNEKLFF.

The chain employs TRBV5-6 and TRBJ2-1; 14 bases are a match to TRBD2. Germline V lookup: CDR1 SGHDT, CDR2 YYEEEE. V shed 4 bases and J 6 bases; nucleotides not matched to a gene: 15. CDR3 length: 19 residues. This chain's CDR3 is CASSQPGLWTSGGLNEQFF. The DNA of the CDR3 is TGTGCCAGCAGCCAACCGGGACTCTGGACTAGCGGGGGGCTCAATGAGCAGTTCTTC.

V and J are TRBV9 and TRBJ2-3; a weak D match, TRBD1 (5 bases). Trimming took 1 base from V and 5 from J, leaving 8 bases between them. CDR3 length equals 13 residues. Germline CDR1 and CDR2: SGDLS and YYNGEE. The CDR3 spells CASSVRGEDTQYF. The CDR3 DNA reads as TGTGCCAGCAGCGTAAGGGGCGAAGATACGCAGTATTTT.

This clone was detected once. The chain has TRBV19 and TRBJ1-1; 9 nucleotides match TRBD1. CDR1 LNHDA and CDR2 SQIVND come from the germline V gene (reference sequence). The CDR3 has 15 residues. Germline trimming cut 3 bases from V and 1 base from J; bases unmatched to any gene: 3. CDR3: CASSIGGQGNTEAFF. The CDR3 DNA follows: TGTGCCAGTAGTATTGGGGGACAGGGGAACACTGAAGCTTTCTTT.

This chain uses TRBV5-1 with TRBJ2-1, with 10 bases lining up with TRBD2. CDR1 is SGHRS, CDR2 YFSETQ, per germline. The CDR3 covers 16 residues. V trimming: 1 base; J trimming: 3 bases; junction bases outside the gene matches: 4. CDR3 in DNA: TGCGCCAGCAGCTTGAACCTAGCGGGAGTCTACAATGAGCAGTTCTTC. This gives the protein CASSLNLAGVYNEQFF.

The genes are TRBV29-1 and TRBJ1-1, with TRBD1 identical over 9 bases. After removal of 6 bases from V and 5 bases from J, the junction contained 7 bases not matched to a gene. Germline loops: CDR1 SQVTM, CDR2 ANQGSEA. The CDR3 extends over 13 amino acids. The CDR3 sequence is CSVNTGGWTEAFF. The CDR3 DNA reads TGCAGCGTGAATACAGGGGGCTGGACTGAAGCTTTCTTT.

The CDR3: CASSPHYAGGMNEQFF. Here the CDR3 DNA reads TGTGCCAGCAGCCCGCATTACGCGGGAGGGATGAATGAGCAGTTCTTC. The genes are TRBV7-2 and TRBJ2-1; 9 nucleotides agree with TRBD2. CDR3 size: 16 residues. V trimming: 5 bases; J trimming: 7 bases; junction bases outside the gene matches: 12. Germline V gives CDR1 SGHTA, CDR2 FQGNSA. Full variable domain (missing parts from reference TRBV7-2 and TRBJ2-1): GAGVSQSPSNKVTEKGKDVELRCDPISGHTALYWYRQSLGQGLEFLIYFQGNSAPDKSGLPSDRFSAERTGGSVSTLTIQRTQQEDSAVYLCASSPHYAGGMNEQFFGPGTRLTVL.

J is TRBJ1-1 and V is TRBV3-1 (or the pseudogene TRBV3-2), with unresolved D. The CDR3 is 14 amino acids. Trimming left V 4 bases short and J 11 bases short, with 20 bases between. Germline CDR1 reads LGHDT; CDR2 reads YNNKEL (reference sequence). The CDR3 protein is CASSPSLSYPVAFF. As DNA, the CDR3 is TGTGCCAGCAGCCCATCACTGTCGTACCCCGTCGCTTTCTTT.

This clone has only a few counts. The chain has TRBV24-1 and TRBJ2-7; a possible D gene is TRBD1 (6 bases). V lost 4 bases, J lost 9 bases, and 9 bases lay in between. Looked up from germline, CDR1 is KGHDR and CDR2 is SFDVKD. CDR3 length: 11 residues. DNA of the CDR3: TGTGCCACCAGTGAGCAGGGGAGGCAGTACTTC. It is translated as CATSEQGRQYF.

The genes are TRBV19 and TRBJ2-2; 12 positions agree with TRBD2. The CDR3 consists of 16 residues. Germline CDR1 reads LNHDA; CDR2 reads SQIVND (reference sequence). Trimming took 10 bases from V and 2 from J; bases not matched to a gene: 8. CDR3 coding DNA: TGTGCCACAAAGCGACTAGCGGGAGAAAACACCGGGGAGCTGTTTTTT. Its protein product is CATKRLAGENTGELFF.

The V gene is TRBV5-5, the J gene TRBJ1-1; D gene unclear. In germline, CDR1 is SGHKS, CDR2 YYEKEE (reference sequence). This CDR3 has 14 residues. Trimming took off 1 base at V and 1 base at J, with 8 bases between the two ends. The CDR3 loop is CASSLNPGNTEAFF. CDR3 DNA: TGTGCCAGCAGCTTGAATCCAGGGAACACTGAAGCTTTCTTT.

The rearrangement links TRBV14 to TRBJ1-1, with unresolved D. The germline V gene has CDR1 SGHDN and CDR2 FVKESK. V lost 8 bases to trimming and J lost 11 bases, with 21 bases between them. CDR3 length equals 13 residues. Written as DNA, the CDR3 is TGTGCCAGCGCCCTCCGGCCGTCCGGGTTCGCTTTCTTT. Protein: CASALRPSGFAFF.

The CDR3 protein is CASTLPRGTQYF. As DNA, the CDR3 is TGTGCCAGCACCCTACCCCGGGGGACGCAGTATTTT. This chain links TRBV28 with TRBJ2-3; D is possibly TRBD2 (6 bases). The germline CDR1 and CDR2 sequences are MDHEN and SYDVKM. The CDR3 is made up of 12 amino acids. Trimming left V 7 bases short and J 9 bases short, with 14 bases between.